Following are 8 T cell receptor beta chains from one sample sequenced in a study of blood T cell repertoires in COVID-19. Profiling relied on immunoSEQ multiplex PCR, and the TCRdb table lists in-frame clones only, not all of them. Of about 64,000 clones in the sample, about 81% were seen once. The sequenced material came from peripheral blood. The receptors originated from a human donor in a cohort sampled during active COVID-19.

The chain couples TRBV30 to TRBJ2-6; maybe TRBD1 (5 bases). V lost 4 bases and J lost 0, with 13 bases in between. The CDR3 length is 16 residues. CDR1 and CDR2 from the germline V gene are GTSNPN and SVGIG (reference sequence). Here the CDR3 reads CAWNPGRASGANVLTF. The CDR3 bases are TGTGCCTGGAATCCTGGCAGGGCCTCTGGGGCCAACGTCCTGACTTTC.

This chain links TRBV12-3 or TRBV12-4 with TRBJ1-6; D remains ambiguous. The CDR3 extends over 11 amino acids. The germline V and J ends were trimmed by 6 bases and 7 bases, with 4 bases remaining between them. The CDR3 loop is CASSLNSPLHF. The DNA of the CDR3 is TGTGCCAGCAGCCTCAATTCACCCCTCCACTTT.

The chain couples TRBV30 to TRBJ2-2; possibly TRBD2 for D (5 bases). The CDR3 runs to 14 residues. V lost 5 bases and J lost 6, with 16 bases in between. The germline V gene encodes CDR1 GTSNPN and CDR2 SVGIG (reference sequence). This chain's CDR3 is CAWSRGSTSGELFF. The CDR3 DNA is TGTGCCTGGTCCCGAGGGTCTACCTCCGGGGAGCTGTTTTTT.

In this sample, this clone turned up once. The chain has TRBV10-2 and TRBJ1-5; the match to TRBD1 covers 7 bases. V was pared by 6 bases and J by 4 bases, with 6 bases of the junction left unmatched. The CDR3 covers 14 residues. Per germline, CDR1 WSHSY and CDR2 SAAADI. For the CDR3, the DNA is TGCGCCAGCAGCGAGACAGGGTTGAATCAGCCCCAGCATTTT. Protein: CASSETGLNQPQHF.

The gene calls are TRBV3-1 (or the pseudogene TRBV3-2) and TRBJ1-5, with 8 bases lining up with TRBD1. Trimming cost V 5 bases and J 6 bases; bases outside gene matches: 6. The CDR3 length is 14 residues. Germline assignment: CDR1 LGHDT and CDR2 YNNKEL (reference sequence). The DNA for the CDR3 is TGTGCCAGCAGCGACGGACAGGGTGGTCAGCCCCAGCATTTT. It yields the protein CASSDGQGGQPQHF.

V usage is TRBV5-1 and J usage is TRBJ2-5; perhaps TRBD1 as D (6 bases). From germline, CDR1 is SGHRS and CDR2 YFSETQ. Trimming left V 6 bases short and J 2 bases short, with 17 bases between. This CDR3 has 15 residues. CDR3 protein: CASNQGQVRQETQYF. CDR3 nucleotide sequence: TGCGCCAGCAACCAGGGACAAGTTAGACAAGAGACCCAGTACTTC.

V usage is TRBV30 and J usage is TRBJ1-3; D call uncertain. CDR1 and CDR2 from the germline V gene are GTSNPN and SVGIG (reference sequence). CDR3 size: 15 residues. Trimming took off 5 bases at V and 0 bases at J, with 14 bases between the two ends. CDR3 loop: CAWGRPGTSGNTIYF. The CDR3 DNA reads TGTGCCTGGGGTCGACCGGGAACCTCTGGAAACACCATATATTTT.

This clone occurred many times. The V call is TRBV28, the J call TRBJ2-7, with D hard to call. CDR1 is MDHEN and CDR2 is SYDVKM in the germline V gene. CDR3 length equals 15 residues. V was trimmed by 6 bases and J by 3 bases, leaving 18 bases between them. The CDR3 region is CASSPDPAGYYEQYF. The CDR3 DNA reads TGTGCCAGCAGCCCCGACCCAGCCGGGTACTACGAGCAGTACTTC.